This entry lists 16 T cell receptor beta chains sequenced from one sample in a study of T cells in localized non-small cell lung cancer. The protocol was immunoSEQ multiplex PCR, while the TCRdb copy is restricted to in-frame clones and leaves out a portion. The table includes some 37,000 clones, around 87% detected once. Sequenced here: peripheral blood, sampled before any cancer treatment. These receptors originate from a man aged 18 to 50 with stage I lung adenocarcinoma.

The gene calls are TRBV6-1 and TRBJ1-3; a possible D gene is TRBD1 (5 bases). This CDR3 has 13 residues. Germline V CDR1 and CDR2: MNHNS, SASEGT. Between the trimmed V and J ends, which lost 8 bases and 1 base, there was a span of 9 bases. The CDR3: CASVPGSGNTIYF. The CDR3 DNA is TGTGCCAGCGTTCCAGGGTCTGGAAACACCATATATTTT.

The chain is built from TRBV11-2 and TRBJ2-5, with D possibly matching TRBD2 (5 bases). Germline V gene lookup returns CDR1 SGHAT and CDR2 FQNNGV. The CDR3 loop spans 13 amino acids. Trimming took 0 bases from V and 7 from J, leaving 9 bases between them. CDR3 nucleotide sequence: TGTGCCAGCAGCTTAGATCGGAGCGGGACCCAGTACTTC. This encodes CASSLDRSGTQYF.

The chain has TRBV29-1 and TRBJ2-3, with 9 nucleotides matching TRBD2. There are 13 residues in the CDR3. Germline trimming cut 3 bases from V and 6 bases from J; bases unmatched to any gene: 4. From germline, CDR1 is SQVTM and CDR2 ANQGSEA. The CDR3 here is CSVERGGRDTQYF. The CDR3 region has the DNA TGCAGCGTTGAGCGGGGGGGCCGGGATACGCAGTATTTT.

The chain employs TRBV9 and TRBJ2-3, with D unresolved. This CDR3 has 14 amino acids. The germline V and J ends were trimmed by 0 bases and 6 bases, with 11 bases remaining between them. Looked up from germline, CDR1 is SGDLS and CDR2 is YYNGEE. The CDR3 bases are TGTGCCAGCAGCGTAGTCCCCCTGGGCGATACGCAGTATTTT. It encodes CASSVVPLGDTQYF.

The rearrangement links TRBV28 to TRBJ2-7; 7 nucleotides match TRBD1. CDR1 is MDHEN and CDR2 is SYDVKM in the germline V gene. The V segment lost 6 bases and the J segment 6 bases; nucleotides outside the gene matches: 5. This CDR3 has 12 residues. CDR3 residues: CASRSTGVEQYF. The CDR3 DNA reads TGTGCCAGCAGATCCACAGGGGTCGAGCAGTACTTC.

The table lists this clone with a count of one. The gene calls are TRBV6-5 and TRBJ2-4; TRBD1 matches at 9 bases. The CDR3 runs to 12 residues. CDR1 is MNHEY, CDR2 SVGAGI, per germline. The V and J ends lost 8 bases and 7 bases, in that order; junction bases with no gene match: 3. CDR3 nucleotides: TGTGCCAGCTCCGGGACAGGGAACATTCAGTACTTC. This sequence encodes CASSGTGNIQYF.

J is TRBJ2-3 and V is TRBV7-6; D gene uncertain. Between the trimmed V and J ends, which lost 0 bases and 6 bases, there was a span of 7 bases. Germline lookup yields CDR1 SGHVS and CDR2 FNYEAQ. The CDR3 runs to 13 residues. Here the CDR3 DNA reads TGTGCCAGCAGCTTAGCTCTTTGGGATACGCAGTATTTT. Protein product: CASSLALWDTQYF.

The chain recombines TRBV18 with TRBJ1-3; the D gene is possibly TRBD1 (5 bases). From germline, CDR1 is KGHSH and CDR2 LQKENI. Trimming removed 3 bases at V and 4 bases at J, with 16 bases between. This CDR3 is 16 amino acids long. The CDR3 nucleotides are TGTGCCAGCTCACCGGCGGGGGGAGGATACGGAAACACCATATATTTT. This codes for CASSPAGGGYGNTIYF.

The chain is built from TRBV27 and TRBJ2-7; the D gene is possibly TRBD1 (5 bases). This CDR3 contains 13 residues. The germline gives CDR1 MNHEY, CDR2 SMNVEV (reference sequence). The germline V and J ends were trimmed by 3 bases and 2 bases, with 8 bases remaining between them. CDR3 sequence: CASSLQGAYEQYF. The DNA of the CDR3 is TGTGCCAGCAGTTTGCAGGGTGCCTACGAGCAGTACTTC.

The chain has TRBV18 and TRBJ1-1; weak D call: TRBD1 (6 bases). Germline V gene lookup returns CDR1 KGHSH and CDR2 LQKENI. There are 16 residues in the CDR3. V was cut by 0 bases and J by 0 bases, with 11 bases left in between. CDR3 bases: TGTGCCAGCTCACCACCAGGGGGGAGAATGAACACTGAAGCTTTCTTT. Amino acids: CASSPPGGRMNTEAFF.

This clone has only one observation. CDR3 residues: CASSRRKLFF. CDR3 coding DNA: TGTGCCAGCAGTCGGCGAAAACTGTTTTTT. The chain couples TRBV2 to TRBJ1-4; no firm D call. The CDR3 consists of 10 residues. Germline CDR1 and CDR2: SNHLY and FYNNEI. V lost 5 bases to trimming and J lost 10 bases, with 5 bases between them.

This chain uses TRBV11-2 with TRBJ2-3; weak D call: TRBD2 (6 bases). The CDR3 extends over 14 amino acids. Trimming left V 0 bases short and J 8 bases short, with 12 bases between. The V gene's germline CDR1 is SGHAT and CDR2 FQNNGV. DNA of the CDR3: TGTGCCAGCAGCTTAGATCGGAGGGGTGGTACGCAGTATTTT. Protein sequence: CASSLDRRGGTQYF.

Of note for this clone: Other DNA sequences from this sample encode an identical CDR3 as well. This sequence joins TRBV11-3 and TRBJ2-1, with 7 bases identical to TRBD2. The V segment lost 1 base and the J segment 9 bases; nucleotides outside the gene matches: 0. The CDR3 spans 12 residues. Germline V gene data show CDR1 as SGHNT and CDR2 as YENEEA. The CDR3 region is CASSLAGGEQFF. In DNA, the CDR3 is TGTGCCAGCAGCTTAGCGGGGGGTGAGCAGTTCTTC.

The V call is TRBV5-1, the J call TRBJ1-1; TRBD1 might be the D (5 bases). The CDR3 runs 13 residues. Trimming took off 7 bases at V and 4 bases at J, with 14 bases between the two ends. Germline CDR1 and CDR2: SGHRS and YFSETQ. DNA for the CDR3: TGCGCCAGCGGGACGGGTGTGGGCACTGAAGCTTTCTTT. It yields the protein CASGTGVGTEAFF.

The J gene is TRBJ2-1, the V gene TRBV4-3; 7 positions agree with TRBD2. The CDR3 runs to 16 residues. Trimming cost V 2 bases and J 0 bases; bases outside gene matches: 4. CDR1 is LGHNA, CDR2 YSLEER, per germline. The DNA for the CDR3 is TGCGCCAGCAGCCAATCACTAGCGAGCTCCTACAATGAGCAGTTCTTC. Translated, it gives CASSQSLASSYNEQFF.

The genes are TRBV6-6 and TRBJ2-1; 9 bases fit TRBD2. Trimming cost V 5 bases and J 9 bases; bases outside gene matches: 11. CDR1 is MNHNY and CDR2 is SVGAGI in the germline V gene (reference sequence). The CDR3 extends over 15 amino acids. As DNA, the CDR3 is TGTGCCAGCAGTCCCCGAGGTAGCGGGGGTACTGAGCAGTTCTTC. This codes for CASSPRGSGGTEQFF.